Sequencing of this T cell receptor beta chain was carried out in a study of blood T cell repertoires in COVID-19. Study at large: Both acute and convalescent COVID-19 samples were obtained from the United States, Italy and Spain. T cells, B-cell-depleted T cells, or PBMCs supplied cDNA or gDNA.

Per the original data handling: Estimation of nucleated cell counts relied on the amplification of reference gene primers. TCRdb's copy holds only in-frame clones and misses some; the assay was immunoSEQ multiplex PCR. V, J and clone size derive from that table, while D and trimming were established from the DNA sequence. Altogether some 200,000 clones are present, over 75% being singletons, with the ten largest covering more than 4.5%. V trimming: 6 bases; J trimming: 3 bases; junction bases outside the gene matches: 4. The CDR3 sequence is 14 residues long. In germline, CDR1 is MNHEY, CDR2 SVGAGI. The J gene is TRBJ2-5, the V gene TRBV6-5, with TRBD2 matching 10 bases. This clonotype was obtained from a woman in her 40s with acute or convalescent COVID-19. Sequenced material: peripheral blood. CDR3 in amino acids: CASRRAGGKETQYF. The DNA of the CDR3 is TGTGCCAGCAGAAGAGCGGGGGGGAAAGAGACCCAGTACTTC.